These 22 T cell receptor beta chains originate from one sample sequenced in a study of blood T cell repertoires in COVID-19. Method: immunoSEQ multiplex PCR; TCRdb's copy keeps in-frame clones and lacks some. Among about 300,000 clones listed, about 82% were seen once. The sample comprised peripheral blood. The receptors shown here come from a woman between 50 and 59 years old with acute or convalescent COVID-19.

This chain links TRBV7-2 with TRBJ2-3, with 8 bases that match TRBD2. Germline V CDR1 and CDR2: SGHTA, FQGNSA. V lost 6 bases to trimming and J lost 6 bases; unmatched junction nucleotides: 11. The CDR3 covers 15 residues. DNA for the CDR3: TGTGCCAGCAGTTCCCAGGGGACTAGAGAGGATACGCAGTATTTT. This sequence encodes CASSSQGTREDTQYF.

The V call is TRBV18, the J call TRBJ2-7; 9 nucleotides line up with TRBD2. The V gene end was trimmed by 3 bases and the J gene end by 5 bases; junction bases not matched to a gene: 11. Germline V CDR1 and CDR2: KGHSH, LQKENI. This CDR3 is built from 16 residues. Here the CDR3 DNA reads TGTGCCAGCTCACCGTGGCGGGGACTAGCTGGGAACGAGCAGTACTTC. Translated, it gives CASSPWRGLAGNEQYF.

The genes are TRBV7-3 and TRBJ2-3; 12 nucleotides align to TRBD1. Germline V gives CDR1 SGHTA, CDR2 FQGTGA. The CDR3 contains 17 residues. J lost 4 bases, V lost 1 base, and 6 bases had no gene match. The chain's CDR3 is CASSLKGQGAPADTQYF. The CDR3 DNA sequence: TGTGCCAGCAGCTTAAAGGGACAGGGGGCGCCCGCAGATACGCAGTATTTT. Combining the CDR3 with reference TRBV7-3 and TRBJ2-3 gives the whole variable domain GAGVSQTPSNKVTEKGKYVELRCDPISGHTALYWYRQSLGQGPEFLIYFQGTGAADDSGLPNDRFFAVRPEGSVSTLKIQRTERGDSAVYLCASSLKGQGAPADTQYFGPGTRLTVL.

This chain connects TRBV6-4 to TRBJ2-7; 11 bases match TRBD2. The V gene's germline CDR1 is MRHNA and CDR2 SNTAGT. The CDR3 has 14 residues. J lost 0 bases, V lost 7 bases, and 2 bases had no gene match. DNA of the CDR3: TGTGCCAGCAACGGGACTAGCGGCTCCTACGAGCAGTACTTC. The encoded protein is CASNGTSGSYEQYF.

The chain joins TRBV27 to TRBJ1-1, with 10 nucleotides matching TRBD1. CDR3 length equals 15 residues. CDR1 is MNHEY and CDR2 is SMNVEV in the germline V gene (reference sequence). V lost 4 bases to trimming and J lost 11 bases; unmatched junction nucleotides: 13. The CDR3 sequence is CASSSTGGARGAAFF. The CDR3 nucleotides read TGTGCCAGCAGTTCGACAGGGGGCGCACGGGGTGCGGCTTTCTTT.

The chain recombines TRBV9 with TRBJ2-7; D perhaps matches TRBD1 (6 bases). In germline, CDR1 is SGDLS, CDR2 YYNGEE. V lost 0 bases, J lost 3 bases, and 16 bases lay in between. The CDR3 is 16 residues long. As DNA, the CDR3 is TGTGCCAGCAGCGTAGGAGGACAGTTCTCAGGCTACGAGCAGTACTTC. Residues: CASSVGGQFSGYEQYF.

This clone was seen just once. V gene TRBV7-3 combines with J gene TRBJ2-7, with a weak D call TRBD2 (6 bases). V lost 1 base and J 0 bases, leaving 10 bases between the germline ends. Germline V gene lookup returns CDR1 SGHTA and CDR2 FQGTGA. CDR3 length equals 15 residues. CDR3 sequence (DNA): TGTGCCAGCAGCTTAAGTGCCGGGAGCTCCTACGAGCAGTACTTC. As protein: CASSLSAGSSYEQYF.

This clone was found once. J is TRBJ1-5 and V is TRBV6-4, with 12 bases matching TRBD1. CDR3 length equals 17 residues. Germline-derived CDR1 and CDR2 are MRHNA and SNTAGT. Trimming removed 10 bases from V and 1 base from J; junction bases left unmatched: 11. DNA of the CDR3: TGTGCCACCCCCAACCGGGACAGGGGGCGGAGCAATCAGCCCCAGCATTTT. This sequence encodes CATPNRDRGRSNQPQHF.

This clone showed up just once. The chain carries TRBV18 and TRBJ2-7, with a possible D match to TRBD1 (5 bases). V was pared by 4 bases and J by 4 bases, with 14 bases between. The CDR3 has 14 amino acids. Looked up from germline, CDR1 is KGHSH and CDR2 is LQKENI. The CDR3 sequence is CASSRSGSLYEQYF. The CDR3, as DNA: TGTGCCAGCTCACGATCAGGGTCTTTATACGAGCAGTACTTC.

The V call is TRBV7-9, the J call TRBJ2-7; 9 bases fit TRBD2. Trimming took 1 base from V and 3 from J; bases not matched to a gene: 4. CDR3 size: 15 residues. Looked up from germline, CDR1 is SEHNR and CDR2 is FQNEAQ (reference sequence). CDR3 in amino acids: CASSLVVAGDYEQYF. As DNA, the CDR3 is TGTGCCAGCAGCTTAGTGGTAGCGGGGGACTACGAGCAGTACTTC.

The chain has TRBV6-5 and TRBJ2-7; 8 nucleotides agree with TRBD2. CDR3 size: 15 residues. The germline V gene encodes CDR1 MNHEY and CDR2 SVGAGI. V was clipped by 6 bases and J by 4 bases; unmatched bases: 11. CDR3 loop: CASSPTLAGRYEQYF. The DNA for the CDR3 is TGTGCCAGCAGCCCGACCCTAGCGGGCCGATACGAGCAGTACTTC.

This clone occurred a few times. This chain links TRBV5-1 with TRBJ1-4; D is unclear. The CDR3 is 15 amino acids. Germline lookup yields CDR1 SGHRS and CDR2 YFSETQ. Trimming shortened V by 4 bases and J by 3 bases, and 13 bases separated the two germline ends. CDR3 sequence (DNA): TGCGCCAGCAGCCGAGAGTCCGCGTCTAATGAAAAACTGTTTTTT. It translates to CASSRESASNEKLFF.

The chain uses TRBV19 and TRBJ2-5, with D possibly being TRBD2 (7 bases). Trimming cost V 6 bases and J 3 bases, with 17 bases left between them. The CDR3 length is 15 residues. Germline CDR1 reads LNHDA; CDR2 reads SQIVND (reference sequence). The CDR3 nucleotides are TGTGCCAGTAGAGCCGCGGGGGCCTCAGAAGAGACCCAGTACTTC. This codes for CASRAAGASEETQYF.

As regards this clone: Additional DNA sequences in this sample encode the identical CDR3. This chain joins TRBV5-1 and TRBJ1-3; tentative D call: TRBD1 (6 bases). Germline V gene lookup returns CDR1 SGHRS and CDR2 YFSETQ. The CDR3 totals 14 residues. The V end was cut by 3 bases, the J end by 1 base, with 8 bases between. The CDR3 DNA follows: TGCGCCAGCAGCTCCGGGACATCTGGAAACACCATATATTTT. Protein: CASSSGTSGNTIYF.

This clone was seen a handful of times. The gene calls are TRBV7-3 and TRBJ2-7; D is undetermined. Trimming stripped 3 bases from V and 2 bases from J, with 8 bases between. The CDR3 is made up of 13 amino acids. The V gene's germline CDR1 is SGHTA and CDR2 FQGTGA. The DNA of the CDR3 is TGTGCCAGCAGCTTGGCAGATACCTACGAGCAGTACTTC. Encoded protein: CASSLADTYEQYF.

The chain is built from TRBV7-2 and TRBJ2-7; TRBD1 aligns across 9 bases. This CDR3 contains 15 residues. Germline CDR1 is SGHTA and CDR2 is FQGNSA. V lost 7 bases and J lost 3; bases outside the gene matches: 10. The CDR3 loop is CASTSSGQGDYEQYF. As DNA, the CDR3 is TGTGCCAGCACCTCGTCGGGACAGGGAGACTACGAGCAGTACTTC.

Worth noting for this clone: This CDR3 is also generated by other DNA sequences in the sample. CDR3 residues: CASSLAGSTDTQYF. The CDR3 nucleotides read TGCGCCAGCAGCTTGGCCGGGAGCACAGATACGCAGTATTTT. The chain joins TRBV5-1 to TRBJ2-3; D is undetermined. This CDR3 has 14 amino acids. Germline CDR1 reads SGHRS; CDR2 reads YFSETQ. Between the trimmed V and J ends, which lost 0 bases and 0 bases, there was a span of 5 bases.

This chain connects TRBV5-4 to TRBJ2-2, with 9 bases identical to TRBD1. V trimming: 5 bases; J trimming: 5 bases; junction bases outside the gene matches: 7. CDR3 size: 15 residues. Germline CDR1 reads SGHNT; CDR2 reads YYREEE (reference sequence). The CDR3 coding sequence is TGTGCCAGCAGATCCGGGACAGGGCTGACCGGGGAGCTGTTTTTT. Protein: CASRSGTGLTGELFF.

The chain links TRBV4-1 to TRBJ1-4, with 11 bases lining up with TRBD1. The germline CDR1 and CDR2 sequences are MGHRA and YSYEKL. The CDR3 sequence is 15 residues long. Germline trimming cut 5 bases from V and 6 bases from J; bases unmatched to any gene: 5. The CDR3 coding sequence is TGCGCCAGCAGCTCTGGGACAGGGGGTGATGAAAAACTGTTTTTT. Encoded protein: CASSSGTGGDEKLFF.

The V and J genes are TRBV19 and TRBJ1-1; TRBD1 agrees at 10 bases. After removal of 8 bases from V and 5 bases from J, the junction contained 8 bases not matched to a gene. Germline V gives CDR1 LNHDA, CDR2 SQIVND (reference sequence). This CDR3 comprises 14 residues. CDR3 residues: CASLMTGGSTEAFF. The CDR3, as DNA: TGTGCCAGTTTAATGACAGGGGGCTCGACTGAAGCTTTCTTT. Together with reference TRBV19 and TRBJ1-1, the CDR3 gives the full variable domain: DGGITQSPKYLFRKEGQNVTLSCEQNLNHDAMYWYRQDPGQGLRLIYYSQIVNDFQKGDIAEGYSVSREKKESFPLTVTSAQKNPTAFYLCASLMTGGSTEAFFGQGTRLTVV.

The chain uses TRBV29-1 and TRBJ2-7, with TRBD2 identical over 9 bases. The ends lost 5 bases at V and 4 bases at J; junction bases unmatched: 9. CDR3 length: 14 amino acids. CDR1 and CDR2 from the germline V gene are SQVTM and ANQGSEA. The CDR3 is CSVSSGMSGYEQYF. CDR3 coding DNA: TGCAGCGTTTCTAGCGGGATGAGTGGTTACGAGCAGTACTTC.

In regard to this clone: Other DNA variants within this sample encode the same CDR3. Here the CDR3 DNA reads TGTGCCAGCAGCTTATCAGGGAACACTGAAGCTTTCTTT. Amino acid sequence: CASSLSGNTEAFF. The V call is TRBV7-9, the J call TRBJ1-1; the D is unclear. Trimming removed 2 bases at V and 1 base at J, with 5 bases between. Germline-derived CDR1 and CDR2 are SEHNR and FQNEAQ (reference sequence). The CDR3 spans 13 residues.